The following is a T cell receptor (beta chain) sequence with its context. The antigen this receptor binds is unknown. Base qualities are not provided; no much larger clone lies one nucleotide away. This specimen comes from a study of vaccination and CD4 T cells after COVID-19 (dated by TCRdb to the early 2020s). Some background on the complete study: Convalescent patients had a positive SARS-CoV-2 result on nasal swab PCR, and of these patients, several had mild disease and one had severe disease. In the convalescent cohort there were six males and four females, among whom were two Hispanic individuals, seven Caucasians, two Asians and one multiracial person. Participants got two doses of the Pfizer-BioNTech BNT162b2 vaccine (n=8) or two doses of the Moderna mRNA-1273 vaccine (n=2). Post-COVID blood samples from convalescent patients were collected a median of roughly 100 days after diagnosis, with a range of 35 to 161 days. Post-vaccine blood samples were collected a median of about 72 days after the second vaccine dose, ranging from roughly 12 to 250 days. Overlapping spike peptide pools from SARS-CoV-2 and from the common cold coronaviruses HCoV-NL63, HCoV-OC43 and HCoV-229E were used as culture stimuli. Control cultures received a CEFX viral epitope pool as the positive control, an HIV-1 Nef peptide pool as the negative control, or no peptide. In over 8 COVID-19 convalescent patients and a few infection-naive healthy vaccine recipients, researchers compared the spike-specific CD4+ TCR repertoire from before mRNA vaccination with the repertoire from after. Points the paper makes about the study in general: Nearly all vaccine-specific clones in convalescent patients (304 of 307) were mono-reactive for SARS-CoV-2 spike rather than cross-reactive with common cold coronaviruses. Relatively few convalescent patients were included in the study, and early timepoints after natural infection were not analyzed. Although the median number of SARS-CoV-2-reactive clonotypes went up from roughly 19 after infection to some 37 after vaccination, the increase was not significant. Among convalescent patients, a median about 86% of the SARS-CoV-2-reactive clones seen after vaccination appeared only after vaccination, which suggests priming specific to the vaccine.

Sequences SGHVS (CDR1) and FQNEAQ (CDR2) are obtained from the germline V gene. From its cysteine to its phenylalanine, the CDR3 spans 15 amino acids. The sequence is cut down to CDR3 DNA, 45 bases in frame from base 1. V trim: 1 base; J trim: 6 bases; unmatched bases: 6. Library preparation used PCR. DNA from cultured CD4+ T cells was subjected to TCR sequencing with the Oncomine TCR Beta short-read assay at the Johns Hopkins FTIC core. The QIAamp micro DNA kit was used to extract genomic DNA from the cultured CD4+ T cells. Oncomine TCR Beta libraries from cultured CD4+ T cells were pooled with unique dual indexes and sequenced on an Illumina iSeq 100. Per the authors' processing: Non-productive sequences were removed, and CDR3s that did not start with C, did not end with F or W, or were shorter than 7 amino acids were discarded. Antigen-specific clonotypes were identified with the MANAFEST web application by comparing peptide-stimulated wells with reference and other culture wells. To be called positive, a clone needed an FDR below 0.05, an odds ratio above 5, and a productive frequency above 0.1% in at least two of three replicate wells. Clonotypes that were significantly expanded in both SARS-CoV-2 spike wells and at least one common cold coronavirus spike condition were defined as cross-reactive. Using R version 3.6.1, CDR3 homology was evaluated through Levenshtein distances (stringdist) along with unrooted phylogenetic trees (ape). Clones were called with MiXCR by TCRdb after fastp trimmed the public reads at Q25, and only in-frame beta chains were retained. A single entry per CDR3 protein holds the most common genes and DNA from its merged rows. The V and J calls reflect TCRdb's pipeline rather than the authors' work. In all, the sample holds some 9,300 distinct CDR3 sequences, and approximately 49% of those were seen once. The ten biggest clones cover around 20% of the sample.

In the paper's terms, the treatment or condition label means: roughly 11-day PBMC culture with coronavirus spike peptide pools or control peptides (ViraFEST assay). The ViraFEST assay, used in the study, expanded antigen-specific T cells with peptide pools and then identified the expanded clonotypes through TCR sequencing. Positive SARS-CoV-2 PCR tests in the convalescent patients dated from March to December 2020, before Alpha, Beta and Delta variants emerged in the United States. Each well held two million PBMCs cultured with roughly 10 ug/ml peptide pools in IMDM containing 5% human AB serum and around 9 IU/ml IL-2. On days 3 and 7, half of the culture medium was replaced with fresh IL-2-containing medium. After around 10 days of culture, CD4+ T cells were isolated by negative selection using the EasySep CD4+ T cell isolation kit. Ficoll-Paque Plus gradient centrifugation was used to isolate PBMCs from whole blood, and the isolated PBMCs were then either used fresh or cryopreserved at -140C. Triplicate wells were generally used for each culture condition.

This clonotype was sampled from a human donor who had recovered from COVID-19. The rearranged segments are TRBV7-8 and TRBJ1-5; 7 bases in between match TRBD1. Sequencing was done on a sample of CD4+ T cells from blood, cultured in vitro. This receptor carries the CDR3 CASSLGQGGLQPQHF. The nucleotide sequence is TGTGCCAGCAGCTTAGGACAGGGCGGCCTTCAGCCCCAGCATTTT.